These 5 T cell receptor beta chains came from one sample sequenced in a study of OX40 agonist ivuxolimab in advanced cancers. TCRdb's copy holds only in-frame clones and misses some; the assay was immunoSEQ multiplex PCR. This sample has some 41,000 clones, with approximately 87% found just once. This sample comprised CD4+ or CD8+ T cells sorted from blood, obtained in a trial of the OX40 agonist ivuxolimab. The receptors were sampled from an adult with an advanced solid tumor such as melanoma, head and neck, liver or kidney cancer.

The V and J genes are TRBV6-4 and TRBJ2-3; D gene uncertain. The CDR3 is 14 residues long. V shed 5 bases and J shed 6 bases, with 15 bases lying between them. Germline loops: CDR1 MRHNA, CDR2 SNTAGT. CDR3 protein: CASSLSGFGDTQYF. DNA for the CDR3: TGTGCCAGCAGTTTATCCGGATTCGGGGATACGCAGTATTTT.

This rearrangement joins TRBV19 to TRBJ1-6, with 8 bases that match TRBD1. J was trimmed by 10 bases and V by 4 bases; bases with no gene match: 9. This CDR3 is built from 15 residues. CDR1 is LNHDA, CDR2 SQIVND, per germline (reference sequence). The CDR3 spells CASSTPGQARSPLHF. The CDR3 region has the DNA TGTGCCAGTAGTACCCCGGGACAGGCTCGATCACCCCTCCACTTT. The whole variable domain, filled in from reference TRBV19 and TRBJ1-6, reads DGGITQSPKYLFRKEGQNVTLSCEQNLNHDAMYWYRQDPGQGLRLIYYSQIVNDFQKGDIAEGYSVSREKKESFPLTVTSAQKNPTAFYLCASSTPGQARSPLHFGNGTRLTVT.

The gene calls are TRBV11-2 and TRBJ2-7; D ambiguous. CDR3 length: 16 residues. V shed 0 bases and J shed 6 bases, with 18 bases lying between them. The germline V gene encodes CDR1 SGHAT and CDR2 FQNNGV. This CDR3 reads CASSLEVVGPRREQYF. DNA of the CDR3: TGTGCCAGCAGCTTAGAGGTGGTAGGTCCCCGTCGCGAGCAGTACTTC. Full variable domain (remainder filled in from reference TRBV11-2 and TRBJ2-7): EAGVAQSPRYKIIEKRQSVAFWCNPISGHATLYWYQQILGQGPKLLIQFQNNGVVDDSQLPKDRFSAERLKGVDSTLKIQPAKLEDSAVYLCASSLEVVGPRREQYFGPGTRLTVT.

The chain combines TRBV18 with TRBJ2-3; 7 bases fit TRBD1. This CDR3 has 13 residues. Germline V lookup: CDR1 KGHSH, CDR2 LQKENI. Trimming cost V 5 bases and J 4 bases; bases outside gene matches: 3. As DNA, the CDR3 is TGTGCCAGCTCAAGACAGGGACCAGATACGCAGTATTTT. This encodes CASSRQGPDTQYF.

The CDR3 sequence is CASSSQGSYEQYF. As DNA, the CDR3 is TGTGCCAGCAGCTCCCAGGGCTCCTACGAGCAGTACTTC. The rearrangement joins TRBV11-2 to TRBJ2-7, with a tentative D call TRBD1 (5 bases). CDR3 size: 13 residues. V was clipped by 4 bases and J by 0 bases, with 7 bases between them. CDR1 is SGHAT and CDR2 is FQNNGV in the germline V gene.